Below, 3 T cell receptor beta chains from the same sample are listed, as sequenced in a study of cytomegalovirus exposure and HLA in healthy donors. 13 Jbeta primers and 60 Vbeta primers were used for the PCR. Profiled with immunoSEQ multiplex PCR; TCRdb holds only in-frame clones, not every one. This table holds hundreds of thousands of clones, approximately 80% found once. The sample consisted of PBMCs. Receptors were obtained from a boy aged 2 to 10 in good health and CMV-seronegative.

The chain has TRBV12-5 and TRBJ2-5; the D is unclear. CDR1 is LGHNT and CDR2 is FRNRAP in the germline V gene. The CDR3 has 15 residues. V dropped 2 bases and J dropped 2 bases, with 12 bases sitting between them. The DNA of the CDR3 is TGTGCTAGTGGTTTGAGCATTGGTCTGCAAGAGACCCAGTACTTC. Protein: CASGLSIGLQETQYF.

This chain joins TRBV4-1 and TRBJ1-2; 9 bases fit TRBD1. The CDR3 is 17 residues long. Germline CDR1 is MGHRA and CDR2 is YSYEKL. V shed 3 bases, J shed 8 bases, and the junction held 16 bases outside the gene matches. The CDR3 DNA is TGCGCCAGCAGCCAGGGGGTCCGGGACAGGGTCCCCTGGGGCTACACCTTC. Translating it yields CASSQGVRDRVPWGYTF.

This sequence joins TRBV2 and TRBJ1-3; D unclear. The CDR3 loop spans 17 amino acids. The germline CDR1 and CDR2 sequences are SNHLY and FYNNEI. Trimming left V 5 bases short and J 7 bases short, with 24 bases between. The CDR3 spells CASSFQPSGAGGNTIYF. The DNA of the CDR3 is TGTGCCAGCAGTTTCCAGCCCTCGGGCGCGGGTGGTAACACCATATATTTT.